The T cell receptor beta chain described here comes from a study of T cells in Graves' hyperthyroidism and ophthalmopathy. Study-level findings and limits: A median 6.5 months before onset, the model predicted ophthalmopathy.

This clonotype was recorded a few times. The antigen remains undetermined. Those patients with uncontrolled infection, other autoimmune disease, pregnancy or lactation were excluded. Germline CDR1 is DFQATT and CDR2 is SNEGSKA (reference sequence). V lost 0 bases, J lost 3 bases, and 12 bases lay in between. There are 15 residues in the CDR3. Amplified regions were TCR beta CDR3 sequences from RNA transcripts. Initially, a first-round RT-PCR of the TCR CDR3 employed the HTBI primer set. TCRdb processed the multiplex PCR reads anew with MiXCR; each CDR3 protein has one entry. The sample carries under 400,000 distinct CDR3 sequences, 21% recorded once.

This chain connects TRBV20-1 to TRBJ1-5; D remains unclear. The receptor comes from a woman aged 45 to 65 with Graves' hyperthyroidism. What was sequenced was blood. The CDR3 nucleotides read TGCAGTGCTAGAGATATAGGCCTCGACAATCAGCCCCAGCATTTT. It codes for CSARDIGLDNQPQHF.